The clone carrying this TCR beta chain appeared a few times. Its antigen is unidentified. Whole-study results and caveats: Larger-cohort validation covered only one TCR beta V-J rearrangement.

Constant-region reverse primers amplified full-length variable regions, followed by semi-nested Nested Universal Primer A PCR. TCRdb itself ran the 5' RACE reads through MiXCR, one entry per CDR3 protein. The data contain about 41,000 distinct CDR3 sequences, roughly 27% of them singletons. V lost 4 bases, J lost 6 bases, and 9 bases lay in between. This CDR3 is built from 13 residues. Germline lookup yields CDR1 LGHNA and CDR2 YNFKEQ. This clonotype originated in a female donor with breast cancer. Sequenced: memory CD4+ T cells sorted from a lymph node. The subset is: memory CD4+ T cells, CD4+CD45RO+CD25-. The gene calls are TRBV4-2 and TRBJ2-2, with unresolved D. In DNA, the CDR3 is TGTGCCAGCAGCCGCCCTGGATCCGGGGAGCTGTTTTTT. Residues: CASSRPGSGELFF.